This record looks at one TCR beta chain sequence and its context. Its specificity is not known. Genomic DNA was the PCR template. Amplification of the beta chain CDR3 used 30 forward and 13 reverse multiplex primers. Each CDR3 protein gets one entry after TCRdb re-called the multiplex PCR reads with MiXCR. The table includes some 250,000 distinct CDR3 sequences, 40% to 50% detected once. This sample stems from a study of type 1 and type 2 diabetes patients. The wider study: Magnetic bead positive selection isolated CD4+ or CD8+ T cells from PBMCs.

Whole-study results and caveats: Type 2 diabetes and control V and J usage correlated highly, around 0.97. Type 2 diabetes patients had few highly-expanded CD4+ clones, median one.

J lost 13 bases, V lost 5 bases, and 12 bases had no gene match. The CDR3 sequence is 13 residues long. Each participant gave 8 to 10 milliliters of peripheral blood. The chain has TRBV12-3 or TRBV12-4 and TRBJ1-2, with 8 bases aligning to TRBD1. The source of this sequence is a man between 18 and 29 years old with type 2 diabetes. Material: peripheral blood mononuclear cells (PBMCs). The DNA for the CDR3 is TGTGCCAGCAGTGACGTGGGACAGGTCTCTGGCACCTTC. Translated, it gives CASSDVGQVSGTF.